This TCR beta chain stems from a study of cytomegalovirus exposure and HLA in healthy donors. Study observations and caveats: Earlier analysis yielded a pattern in which most TCR beta V segments were productive about 90% or about 30% of the time. Later work showed greater clonal expansion in HLA-associated TCR beta chains than in equally common others. Reportedly, a later analysis found an Asian-associated ancestry cluster had fewer N-insertions than the roughly 670-donor mean.

The PCR was carried out with 60 Vbeta primers and 13 Jbeta primers. Only in-frame clones appear in the TCRdb table, and some are missing; sequencing was by immunoSEQ multiplex PCR. The table gives tens of thousands of clones; the top ten clones make up approximately 1.6% of it. A word on this clone: Antigen unknown.

The CDR3 loop spans 15 amino acids. Germline V gives CDR1 SGHRS, CDR2 YFSETQ. Trimming stripped 0 bases from V and 9 bases from J, with 16 bases between. This chain links TRBV5-1 with TRBJ2-1; maybe TRBD1 (5 bases). This receptor was taken from a woman aged 55-70 years in good health and CMV-seronegative. The specimen was PBMCs. The CDR3 sequence: CASSLGQPDVSEQFF. The CDR3 region has the DNA TGCGCCAGCAGCTTGGGACAGCCGGACGTCAGTGAGCAGTTCTTC.